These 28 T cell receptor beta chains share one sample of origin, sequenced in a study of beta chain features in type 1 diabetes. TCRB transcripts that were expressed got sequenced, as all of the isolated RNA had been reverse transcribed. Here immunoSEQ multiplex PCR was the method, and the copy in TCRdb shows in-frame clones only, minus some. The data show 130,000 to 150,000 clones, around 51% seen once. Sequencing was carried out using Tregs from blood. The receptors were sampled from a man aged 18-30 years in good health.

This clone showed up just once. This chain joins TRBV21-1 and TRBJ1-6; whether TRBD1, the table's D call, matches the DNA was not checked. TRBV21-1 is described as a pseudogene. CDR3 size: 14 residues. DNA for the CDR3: TGTGCCAGCAGCAAGCAGGGTGGGCGTTCACCCCTCCACTTT. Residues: CASSKQGGRSPLHF.

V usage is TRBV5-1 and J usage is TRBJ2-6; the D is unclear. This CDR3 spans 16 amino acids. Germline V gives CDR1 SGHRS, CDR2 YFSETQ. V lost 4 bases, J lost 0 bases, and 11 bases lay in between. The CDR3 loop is CASSAGTSSGANVLTF. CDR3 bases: TGCGCCAGCAGCGCAGGAACCTCCTCTGGGGCCAACGTCCTGACTTTC.

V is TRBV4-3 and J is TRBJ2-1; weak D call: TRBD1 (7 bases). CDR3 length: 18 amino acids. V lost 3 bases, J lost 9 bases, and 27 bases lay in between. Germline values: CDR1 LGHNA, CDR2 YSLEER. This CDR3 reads CASSHLTPGGRSAFEQFF. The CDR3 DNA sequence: TGCGCCAGCAGCCACCTAACACCAGGGGGGCGAAGCGCCTTTGAGCAGTTCTTC.

The CDR3 DNA sequence: TGTGCCAGCAGCCCACAGGCAGGGGGCTGGGAGACCCAGTACTTC. Residues: CASSPQAGGWETQYF. The rearrangement uses TRBV14 and TRBJ2-5; 8 nucleotides agree with TRBD1. Trimming cost V 4 bases and J 5 bases; bases outside gene matches: 9. The CDR3 totals 15 residues. Germline lookup yields CDR1 SGHDN and CDR2 FVKESK.

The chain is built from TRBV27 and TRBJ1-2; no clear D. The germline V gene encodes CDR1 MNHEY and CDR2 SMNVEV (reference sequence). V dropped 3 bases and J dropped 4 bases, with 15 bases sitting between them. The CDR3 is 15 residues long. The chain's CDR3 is CASSFRLRSGYGYTF. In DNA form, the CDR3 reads TGTGCCAGCAGTTTTCGTTTACGGAGTGGCTATGGCTACACCTTC.

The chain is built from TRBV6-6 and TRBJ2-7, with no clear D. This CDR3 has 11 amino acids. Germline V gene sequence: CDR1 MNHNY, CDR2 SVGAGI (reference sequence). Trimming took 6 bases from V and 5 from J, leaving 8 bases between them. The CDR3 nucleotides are TGTGCCAGCAGCATCTGGCACGAGCAGTACTTC. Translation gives CASSIWHEQYF.

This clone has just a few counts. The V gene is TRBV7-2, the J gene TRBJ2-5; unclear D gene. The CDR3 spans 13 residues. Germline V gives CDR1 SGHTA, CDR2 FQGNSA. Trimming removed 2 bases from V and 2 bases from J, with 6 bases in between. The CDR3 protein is CASSLPLQETQYF. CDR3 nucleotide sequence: TGTGCCAGCAGCTTACCTTTACAAGAGACCCAGTACTTC.

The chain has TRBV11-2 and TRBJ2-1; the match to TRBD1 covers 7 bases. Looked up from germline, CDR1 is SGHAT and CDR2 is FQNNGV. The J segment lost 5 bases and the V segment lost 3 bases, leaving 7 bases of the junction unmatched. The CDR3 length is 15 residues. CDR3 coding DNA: TGTGCCAGCAGCTTGGGTCAGGGGGTAAACAATGAGCAGTTCTTC. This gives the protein CASSLGQGVNNEQFF.

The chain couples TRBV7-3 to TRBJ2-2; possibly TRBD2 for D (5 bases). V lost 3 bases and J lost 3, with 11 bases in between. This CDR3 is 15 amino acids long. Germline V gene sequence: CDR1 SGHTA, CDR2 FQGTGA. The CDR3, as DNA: TGTGCCAGCAGCTTTAGAGCGGCCTACACCGGGGAGCTGTTTTTT. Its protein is CASSFRAAYTGELFF. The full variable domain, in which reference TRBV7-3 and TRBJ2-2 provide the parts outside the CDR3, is GAGVSQTPSNKVTEKGKYVELRCDPISGHTALYWYRQSLGQGPEFLIYFQGTGAADDSGLPNDRFFAVRPEGSVSTLKIQRTERGDSAVYLCASSFRAAYTGELFFGEGSRLTVL.

In DNA form, the CDR3 reads TGTGCCAGCAGCTTAGGAAGGGTAGGGGATGGCTACACCTTC. It encodes CASSLGRVGDGYTF. This rearrangement joins TRBV7-2 to TRBJ1-2, with D possibly matching TRBD1 (5 bases). Trimming took off 1 base at V and 6 bases at J, with 12 bases between the two ends. Germline assignment: CDR1 SGHTA and CDR2 FQGNSA. This CDR3 has 14 amino acids.

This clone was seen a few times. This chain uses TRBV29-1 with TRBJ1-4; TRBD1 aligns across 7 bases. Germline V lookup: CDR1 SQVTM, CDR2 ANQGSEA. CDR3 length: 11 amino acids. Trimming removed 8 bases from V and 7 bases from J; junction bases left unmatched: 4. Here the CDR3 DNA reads TGCAGCACCCGACAGGGTGAAAAACTGTTTTTT. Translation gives CSTRQGEKLFF.

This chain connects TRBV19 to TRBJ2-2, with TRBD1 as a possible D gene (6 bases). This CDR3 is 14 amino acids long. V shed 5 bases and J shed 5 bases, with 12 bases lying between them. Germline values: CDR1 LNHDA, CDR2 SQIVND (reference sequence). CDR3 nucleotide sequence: TGTGCCAGTAGTTTGGGGGCTGGGACCGGGGAGCTGTTTTTT. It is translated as CASSLGAGTGELFF.

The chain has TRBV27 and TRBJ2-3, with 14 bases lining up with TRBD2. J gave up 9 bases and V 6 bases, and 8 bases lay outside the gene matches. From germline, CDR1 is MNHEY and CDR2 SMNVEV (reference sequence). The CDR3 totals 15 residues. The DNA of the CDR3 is TGTGCCAGCAGGAAGACTAGCGGGAGGGCGGGCACGCAGTATTTT. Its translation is CASRKTSGRAGTQYF.

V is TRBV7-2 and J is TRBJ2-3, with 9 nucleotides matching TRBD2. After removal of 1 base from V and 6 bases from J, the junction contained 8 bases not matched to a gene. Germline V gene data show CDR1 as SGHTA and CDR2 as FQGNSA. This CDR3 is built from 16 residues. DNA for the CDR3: TGTGCCAGCAGCTTAGGTCTAGCGGGGAGCCAGGATACGCAGTATTTT. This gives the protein CASSLGLAGSQDTQYF.

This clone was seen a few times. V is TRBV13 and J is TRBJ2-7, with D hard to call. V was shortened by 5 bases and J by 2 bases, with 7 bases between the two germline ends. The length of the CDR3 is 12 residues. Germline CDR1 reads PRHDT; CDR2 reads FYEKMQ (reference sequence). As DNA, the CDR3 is TGTGCCAGCAGCATTAGCCCCTACGAGCAGTACTTC. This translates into CASSISPYEQYF.

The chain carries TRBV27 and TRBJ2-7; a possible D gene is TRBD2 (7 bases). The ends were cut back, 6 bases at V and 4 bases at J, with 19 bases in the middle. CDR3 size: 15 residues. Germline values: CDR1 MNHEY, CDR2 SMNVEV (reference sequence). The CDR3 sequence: CASRNPGGRWYEQYF. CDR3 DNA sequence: TGTGCCAGCAGGAATCCGGGGGGCCGGTGGTACGAGCAGTACTTC.

Here the CDR3 reads CSAKPEYEQYF. In DNA form, the CDR3 reads TGCAGTGCTAAACCTGAGTACGAGCAGTACTTC. The chain uses TRBV20-1 and TRBJ2-7; D gene unclear. Germline loops: CDR1 DFQATT, CDR2 SNEGSKA (reference sequence). Trimming left V 4 bases short and J 4 bases short, with 8 bases between. This CDR3 spans 11 amino acids.

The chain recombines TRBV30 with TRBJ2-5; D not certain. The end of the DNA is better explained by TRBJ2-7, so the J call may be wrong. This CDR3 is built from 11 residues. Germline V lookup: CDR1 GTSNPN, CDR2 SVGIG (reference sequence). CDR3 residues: CAWSLAYEQYF. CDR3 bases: TGTGCCTGGAGTCTAGCCTACGAGCAGTACTTC.

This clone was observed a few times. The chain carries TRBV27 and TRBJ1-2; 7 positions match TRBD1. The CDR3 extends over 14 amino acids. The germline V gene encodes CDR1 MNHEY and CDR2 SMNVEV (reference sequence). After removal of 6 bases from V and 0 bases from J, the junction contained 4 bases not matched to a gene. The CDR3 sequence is CASRDRTTNYGYTF. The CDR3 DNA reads TGTGCCAGCAGGGACAGGACTACTAACTATGGCTACACCTTC.

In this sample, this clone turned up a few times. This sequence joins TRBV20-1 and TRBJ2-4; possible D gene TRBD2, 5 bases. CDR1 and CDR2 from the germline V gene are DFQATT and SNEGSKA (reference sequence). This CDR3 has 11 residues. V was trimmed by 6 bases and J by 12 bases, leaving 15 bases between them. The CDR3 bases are TGCAGTGCACCCCGGGGTCTTAATCAGTACTTC. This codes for CSAPRGLNQYF.

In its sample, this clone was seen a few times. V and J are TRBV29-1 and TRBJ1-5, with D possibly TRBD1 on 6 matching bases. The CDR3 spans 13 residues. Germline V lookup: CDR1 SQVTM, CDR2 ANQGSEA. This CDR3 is CRDRLWGNQPQHF. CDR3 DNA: TGCAGAGACAGGCTCTGGGGCAATCAGCCCCAGCATTTT. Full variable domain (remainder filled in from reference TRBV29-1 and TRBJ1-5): SAVISQKPSRDICQRGTSLTIQCQVDSQVTMMFWYRQQPGQSLTLIATANQGSEATYESGFVIDKFPISRPNLTFSTLTVSNMSPEDSSIYLCRDRLWGNQPQHFGDGTRLSIL.

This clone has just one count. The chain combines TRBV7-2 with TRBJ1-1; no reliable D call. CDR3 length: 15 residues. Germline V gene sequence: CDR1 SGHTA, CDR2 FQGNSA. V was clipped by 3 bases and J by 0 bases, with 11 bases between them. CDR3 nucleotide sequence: TGTGCCAGCAGCTTCTTCAGTAACATGAACACTGAAGCTTTCTTT. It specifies CASSFFSNMNTEAFF.

The CDR3 region is CASRGTGTRDNEQFF. The CDR3 nucleotides read TGTGCCAGCAGAGGTACCGGGACTAGAGACAATGAGCAGTTCTTC. V and J are TRBV6-1 and TRBJ2-1; the match to TRBD2 covers 8 bases. V was pared by 6 bases and J by 5 bases, with 9 bases of the junction left unmatched. This CDR3 region has 15 residues. Germline values: CDR1 MNHNS, CDR2 SASEGT.

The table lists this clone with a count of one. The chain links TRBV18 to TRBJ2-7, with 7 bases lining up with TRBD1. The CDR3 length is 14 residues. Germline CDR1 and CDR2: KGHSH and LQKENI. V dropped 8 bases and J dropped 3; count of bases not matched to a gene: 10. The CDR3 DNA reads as TGTGCCAGCAAACAAGGGACAGCCCTCTACGAGCAGTACTTC. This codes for CASKQGTALYEQYF.

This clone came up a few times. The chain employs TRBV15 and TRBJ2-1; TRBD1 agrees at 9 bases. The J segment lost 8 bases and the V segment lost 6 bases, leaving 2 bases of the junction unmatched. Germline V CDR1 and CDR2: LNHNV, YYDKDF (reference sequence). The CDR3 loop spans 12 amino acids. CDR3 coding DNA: TGTGCCACCAGTGGACAGGGGTATGAGCAGTTCTTC. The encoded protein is CATSGQGYEQFF.

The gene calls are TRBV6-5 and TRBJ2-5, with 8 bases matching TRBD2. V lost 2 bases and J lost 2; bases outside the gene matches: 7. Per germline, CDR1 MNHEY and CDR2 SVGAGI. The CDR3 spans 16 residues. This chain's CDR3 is CASSYRLATNQETQYF. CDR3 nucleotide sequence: TGTGCCAGCAGTTACCGACTAGCGACCAATCAAGAGACCCAGTACTTC.

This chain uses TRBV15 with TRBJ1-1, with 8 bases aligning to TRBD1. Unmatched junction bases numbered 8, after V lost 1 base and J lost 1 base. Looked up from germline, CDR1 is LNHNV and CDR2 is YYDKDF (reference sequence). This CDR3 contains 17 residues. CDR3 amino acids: CATSRGATGAGNTEAFF. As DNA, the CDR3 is TGTGCCACCAGCAGAGGTGCGACAGGGGCGGGGAACACTGAAGCTTTCTTT.

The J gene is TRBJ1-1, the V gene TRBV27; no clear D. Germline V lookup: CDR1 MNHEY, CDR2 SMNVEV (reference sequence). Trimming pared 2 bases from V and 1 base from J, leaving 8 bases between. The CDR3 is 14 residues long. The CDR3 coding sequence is TGTGCCAGCAGTTTAGCGCTGAGGAACACTGAAGCTTTCTTT. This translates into CASSLALRNTEAFF.